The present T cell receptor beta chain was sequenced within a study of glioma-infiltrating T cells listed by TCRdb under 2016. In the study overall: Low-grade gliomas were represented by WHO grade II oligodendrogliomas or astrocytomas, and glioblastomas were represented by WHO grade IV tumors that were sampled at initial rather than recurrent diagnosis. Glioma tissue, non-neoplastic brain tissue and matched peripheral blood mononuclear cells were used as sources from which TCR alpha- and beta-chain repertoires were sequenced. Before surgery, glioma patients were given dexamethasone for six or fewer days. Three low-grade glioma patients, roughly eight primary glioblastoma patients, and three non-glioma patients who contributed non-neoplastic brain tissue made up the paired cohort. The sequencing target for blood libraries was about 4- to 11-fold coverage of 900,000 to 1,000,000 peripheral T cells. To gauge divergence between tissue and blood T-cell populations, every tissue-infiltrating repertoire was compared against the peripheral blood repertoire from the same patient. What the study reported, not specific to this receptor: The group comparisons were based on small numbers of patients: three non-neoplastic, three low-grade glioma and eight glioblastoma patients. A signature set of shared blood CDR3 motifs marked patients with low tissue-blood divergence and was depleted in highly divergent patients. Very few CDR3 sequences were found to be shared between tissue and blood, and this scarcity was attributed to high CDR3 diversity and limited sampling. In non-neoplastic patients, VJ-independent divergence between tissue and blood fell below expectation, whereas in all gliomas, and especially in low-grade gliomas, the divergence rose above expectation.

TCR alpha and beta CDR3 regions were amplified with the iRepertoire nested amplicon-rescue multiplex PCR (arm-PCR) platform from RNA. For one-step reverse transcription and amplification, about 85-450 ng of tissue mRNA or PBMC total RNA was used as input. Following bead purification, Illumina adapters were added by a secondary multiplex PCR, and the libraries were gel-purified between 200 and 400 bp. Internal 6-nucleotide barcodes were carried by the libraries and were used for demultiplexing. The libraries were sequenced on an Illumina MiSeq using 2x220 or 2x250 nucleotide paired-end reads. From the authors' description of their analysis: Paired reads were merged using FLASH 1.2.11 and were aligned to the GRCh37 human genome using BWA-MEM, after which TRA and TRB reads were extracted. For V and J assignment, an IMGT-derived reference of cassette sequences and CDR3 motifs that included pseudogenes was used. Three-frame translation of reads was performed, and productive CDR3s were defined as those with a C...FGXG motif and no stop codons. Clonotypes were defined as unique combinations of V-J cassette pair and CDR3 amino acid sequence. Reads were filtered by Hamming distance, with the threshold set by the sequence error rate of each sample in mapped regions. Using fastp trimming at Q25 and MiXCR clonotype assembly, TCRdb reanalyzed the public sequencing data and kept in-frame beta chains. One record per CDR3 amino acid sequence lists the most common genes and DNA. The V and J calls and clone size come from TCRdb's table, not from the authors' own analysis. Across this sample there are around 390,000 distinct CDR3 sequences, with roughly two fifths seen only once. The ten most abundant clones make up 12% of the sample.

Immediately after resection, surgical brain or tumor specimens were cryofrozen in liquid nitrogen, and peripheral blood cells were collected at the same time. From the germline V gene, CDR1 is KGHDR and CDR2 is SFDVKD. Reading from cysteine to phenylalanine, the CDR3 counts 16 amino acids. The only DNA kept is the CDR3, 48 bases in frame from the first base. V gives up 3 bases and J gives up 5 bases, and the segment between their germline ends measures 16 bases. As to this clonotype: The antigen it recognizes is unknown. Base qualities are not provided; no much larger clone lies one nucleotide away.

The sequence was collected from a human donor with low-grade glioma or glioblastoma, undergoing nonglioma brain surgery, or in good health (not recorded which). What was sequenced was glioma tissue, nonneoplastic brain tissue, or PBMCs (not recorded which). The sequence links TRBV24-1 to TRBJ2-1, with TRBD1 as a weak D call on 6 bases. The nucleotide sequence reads TGTGCCACCAGTGATCTCCGGGACAAAAGTGACAATGAGCAGTTCTTC. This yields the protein CATSDLRDKSDNEQFF.